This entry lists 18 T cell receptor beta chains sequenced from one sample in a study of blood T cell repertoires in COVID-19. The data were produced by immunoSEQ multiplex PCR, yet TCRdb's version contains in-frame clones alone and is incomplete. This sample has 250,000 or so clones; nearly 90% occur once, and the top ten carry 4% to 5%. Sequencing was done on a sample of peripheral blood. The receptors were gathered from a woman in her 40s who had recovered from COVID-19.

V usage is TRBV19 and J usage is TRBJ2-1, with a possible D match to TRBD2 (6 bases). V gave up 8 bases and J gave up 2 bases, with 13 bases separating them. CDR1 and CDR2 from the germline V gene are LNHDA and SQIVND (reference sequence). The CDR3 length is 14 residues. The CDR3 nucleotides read TGTGCCAGTGCCGGAGGGTCCCCCTACAATGAGCAGTTCTTC. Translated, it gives CASAGGSPYNEQFF.

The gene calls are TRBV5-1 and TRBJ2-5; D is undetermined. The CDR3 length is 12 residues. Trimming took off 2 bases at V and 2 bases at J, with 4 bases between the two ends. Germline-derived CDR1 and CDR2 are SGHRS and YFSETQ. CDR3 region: CASSFSQETQYF. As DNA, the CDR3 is TGCGCCAGCAGCTTCTCGCAAGAGACCCAGTACTTC. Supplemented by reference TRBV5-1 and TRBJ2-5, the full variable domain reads KAGVTQTPRYLIKTRGQQVTLSCSPISGHRSVSWYQQTPGQGLQFLFEYFSETQRNKGNFPGRFSGRQFSNSRSEMNVSTLELGDSALYLCASSFSQETQYFGPGTRLLVL.

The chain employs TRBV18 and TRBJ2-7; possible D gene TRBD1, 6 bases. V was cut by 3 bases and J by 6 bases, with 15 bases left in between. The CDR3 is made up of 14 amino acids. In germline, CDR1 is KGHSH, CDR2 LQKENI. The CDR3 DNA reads TGTGCCAGCTCACCGAGTGGTGGGGGCCCCGAGCAGTACTTC. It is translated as CASSPSGGGPEQYF. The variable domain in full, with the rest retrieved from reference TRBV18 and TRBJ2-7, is NAGVMQNPRHLVRRRGQEARLRCSPMKGHSHVYWYRQLPEEGLKFMVYLQKENIIDESGMPKERFSAEFPKEGPSILRIQQVVRGDSAAYFCASSPSGGGPEQYFGPGTRLTVT.

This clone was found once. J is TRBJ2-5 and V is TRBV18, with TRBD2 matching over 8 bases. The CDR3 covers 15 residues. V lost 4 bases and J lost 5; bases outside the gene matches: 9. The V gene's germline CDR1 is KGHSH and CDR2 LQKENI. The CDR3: CASSQGLGSAETQYF. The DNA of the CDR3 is TGTGCCAGCTCACAGGGACTAGGGTCCGCCGAGACCCAGTACTTC.

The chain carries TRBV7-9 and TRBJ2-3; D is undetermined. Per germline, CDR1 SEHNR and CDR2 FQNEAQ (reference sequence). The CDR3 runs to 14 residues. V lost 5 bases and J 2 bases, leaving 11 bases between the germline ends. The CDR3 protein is CASSPLLATDTQYF. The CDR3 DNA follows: TGTGCCAGCAGCCCTCTGCTGGCCACAGATACGCAGTATTTT.

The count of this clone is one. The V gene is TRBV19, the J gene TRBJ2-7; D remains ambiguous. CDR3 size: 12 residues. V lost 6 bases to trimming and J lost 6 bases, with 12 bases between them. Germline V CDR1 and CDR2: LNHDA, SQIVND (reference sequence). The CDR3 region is CASSLNSFEQYV. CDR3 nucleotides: TGTGCCAGTAGCTTGAACTCGTTCGAGCAGTACGTC.

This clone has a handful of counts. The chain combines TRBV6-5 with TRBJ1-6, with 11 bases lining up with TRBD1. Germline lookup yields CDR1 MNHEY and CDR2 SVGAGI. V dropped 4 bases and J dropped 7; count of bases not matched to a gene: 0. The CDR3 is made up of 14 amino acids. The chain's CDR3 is CASSWDRGNSPLHF. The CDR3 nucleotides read TGTGCCAGCAGTTGGGACAGGGGGAATTCACCCCTCCACTTT.

Here the CDR3 reads CASSQGDGGLPTQPQHF. The CDR3 DNA reads as TGTGCCAGCAGCCAAGGGGACGGGGGACTGCCCACTCAGCCCCAGCATTTT. The gene calls are TRBV4-2 and TRBJ1-5, with D maybe TRBD1 (5 bases). V was shortened by 1 base and J by 6 bases, with 19 bases between the two germline ends. From germline, CDR1 is LGHNA and CDR2 YNFKEQ. The CDR3 consists of 17 residues.

As DNA, the CDR3 is TGTGCCAGCAGCCGCACACGCGCATCGGGGATGTACACCGGGGAGCTGTTTTTT. It codes for CASSRTRASGMYTGELFF. The rearrangement joins TRBV7-9 to TRBJ2-2; a possible D gene is TRBD2 (5 bases). Looked up from germline, CDR1 is SEHNR and CDR2 is FQNEAQ (reference sequence). There are 18 residues in the CDR3. V shed 5 bases and J shed 3 bases, with 22 bases lying between them.

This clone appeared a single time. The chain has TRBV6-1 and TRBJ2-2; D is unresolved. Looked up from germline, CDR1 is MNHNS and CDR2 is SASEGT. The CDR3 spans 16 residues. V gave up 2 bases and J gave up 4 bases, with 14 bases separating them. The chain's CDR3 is CASSEWSAEATGELFF. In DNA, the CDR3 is TGTGCCAGCAGTGAATGGTCGGCAGAGGCCACCGGGGAGCTGTTTTTT.

For the CDR3, the DNA is TGTGCCAGCAGCTTAGAACTAGCGGGGCACTACGAGCAGTACTTC. The encoded protein is CASSLELAGHYEQYF. This sequence joins TRBV7-2 and TRBJ2-7, with TRBD2 matching over 10 bases. CDR3 size: 15 residues. V was pared by 1 base and J by 3 bases, with 3 bases of the junction left unmatched. Germline V CDR1 and CDR2: SGHTA, FQGNSA.

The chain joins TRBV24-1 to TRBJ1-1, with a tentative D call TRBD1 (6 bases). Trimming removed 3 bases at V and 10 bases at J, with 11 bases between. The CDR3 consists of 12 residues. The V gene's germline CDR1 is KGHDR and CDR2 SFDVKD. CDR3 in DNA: TGTGCCACCAGTGATATGGACAGAAGAGCTTTCTTT. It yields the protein CATSDMDRRAFF.

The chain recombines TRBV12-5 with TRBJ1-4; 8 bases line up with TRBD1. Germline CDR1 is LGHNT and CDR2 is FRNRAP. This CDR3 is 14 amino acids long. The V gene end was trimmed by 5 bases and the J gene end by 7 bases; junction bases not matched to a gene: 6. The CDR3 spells CASGLGQGGEKLFF. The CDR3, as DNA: TGTGCTAGTGGTCTCGGACAGGGAGGTGAAAAACTGTTTTTT.

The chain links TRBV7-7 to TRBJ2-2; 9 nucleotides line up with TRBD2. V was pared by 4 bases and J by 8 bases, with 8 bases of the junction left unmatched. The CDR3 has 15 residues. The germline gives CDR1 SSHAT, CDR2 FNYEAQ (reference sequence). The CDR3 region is CASSSSGASRGELFF. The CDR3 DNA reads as TGTGCCAGCAGCTCTAGCGGGGCCTCTCGGGGGGAGCTGTTTTTT.

The CDR3 loop is CASSRKTGWDTQYF. CDR3 bases: TGTGCCAGTAGTAGAAAGACAGGGTGGGATACGCAGTATTTT. V usage is TRBV19 and J usage is TRBJ2-3, with 7 positions matching TRBD1. Germline CDR1 reads LNHDA; CDR2 reads SQIVND (reference sequence). V was pared by 4 bases and J by 6 bases, with 7 bases of the junction left unmatched. The CDR3 extends over 14 amino acids.

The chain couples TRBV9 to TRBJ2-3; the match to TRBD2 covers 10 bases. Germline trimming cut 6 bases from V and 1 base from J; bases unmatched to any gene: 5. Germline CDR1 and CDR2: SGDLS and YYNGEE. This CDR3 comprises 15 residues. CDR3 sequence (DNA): TGTGCCAGCACCGCCGGACTAGCGGGCACAGATACGCAGTATTTT. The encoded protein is CASTAGLAGTDTQYF.

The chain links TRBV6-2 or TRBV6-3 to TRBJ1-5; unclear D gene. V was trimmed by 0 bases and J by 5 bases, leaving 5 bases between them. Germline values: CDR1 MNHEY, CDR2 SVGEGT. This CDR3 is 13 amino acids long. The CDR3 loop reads CASSYSSDQPQHF. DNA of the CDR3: TGTGCCAGCAGTTACTCCTCCGATCAGCCCCAGCATTTT.

The CDR3 nucleotides are TGTGCCAGCCGAGAGTTTGAGACCCAGTACTTC. Protein: CASREFETQYF. This chain joins TRBV2 and TRBJ2-5; no reliable D call. Germline V gene data show CDR1 as SNHLY and CDR2 as FYNNEI. CDR3 length: 11 amino acids. The V and J ends lost 8 bases and 5 bases respectively, with 9 bases between them.